The 20 T cell receptor beta chains below all came from one sample that was sequenced in a study of cytomegalovirus exposure and HLA in healthy donors. Both 60 Vbeta primers and 13 Jbeta primers went into the PCR. Sequencing was performed with immunoSEQ multiplex PCR; in TCRdb, only in-frame clones are kept and a portion is missing. The sample contains 99,000 or so clones, about 83% of which appear only once. The source material was PBMCs. These receptors all come from a female donor in good health and CMV-seropositive.

The chain couples TRBV28 to TRBJ1-2, with a weak D call TRBD1 (5 bases). Between the trimmed V and J ends, which lost 5 bases and 4 bases, there was a span of 17 bases. CDR1 MDHEN and CDR2 SYDVKM come from the germline V gene. The CDR3 covers 15 residues. CDR3 coding DNA: TGTGCCAGCAGTCCCCTAGGGGCCCGGATCTATGGCTACACCTTC. Translation gives CASSPLGARIYGYTF.

This chain uses TRBV7-6 with TRBJ1-4, with a tentative D call TRBD1 (6 bases). The CDR3 extends over 15 amino acids. Trimming cost V 7 bases and J 0 bases, with 12 bases left between them. Germline V CDR1 and CDR2: SGHVS, FNYEAQ. CDR3 DNA: TGTGCCAGCAAACTACAGGGTGCAACTAATGAAAAACTGTTTTTT. This sequence encodes CASKLQGATNEKLFF.

The CDR3 spells CASSQVGGQPQHF. As DNA, the CDR3 is TGTGCCAGCAGCCAAGTGGGGGGTCAGCCCCAGCATTTT. This rearrangement joins TRBV7-2 to TRBJ1-5; perhaps TRBD1 as D (5 bases). The CDR3 has 13 amino acids. The V and J ends lost 5 bases and 6 bases respectively, with 11 bases between them. Germline V gene lookup returns CDR1 SGHTA and CDR2 FQGNSA.

The chain couples TRBV28 to TRBJ2-1, with 13 nucleotides matching TRBD2. Germline loops: CDR1 MDHEN, CDR2 SYDVKM. CDR3 length equals 14 residues. The V and J ends lost 5 bases and 9 bases, in that order; junction bases with no gene match: 4. CDR3 sequence: CASSRTSGRSEQFF. CDR3 nucleotides: TGTGCCAGCAGTCGGACTAGCGGGAGAAGTGAGCAGTTCTTC.

J is TRBJ2-3 and V is TRBV9; 7 positions agree with TRBD1. The CDR3 totals 15 residues. The germline V gene has CDR1 SGDLS and CDR2 YYNGEE. J lost 0 bases, V lost 4 bases, and 5 bases had no gene match. This chain's CDR3 is CASSPGTVSTDTQYF. CDR3 sequence (DNA): TGTGCCAGCAGCCCTGGGACAGTTAGCACAGATACGCAGTATTTT.

V and J are TRBV2 and TRBJ2-2; D is ambiguous. Trimming took 7 bases from V and 6 from J, leaving 6 bases between them. The V gene's germline CDR1 is SNHLY and CDR2 FYNNEI. CDR3 size: 11 residues. CDR3 loop: CASTPAGELFF. CDR3 DNA: TGTGCCAGCACCCCCGCCGGGGAGCTGTTTTTT. The whole variable domain, filled in from reference TRBV2 and TRBJ2-2, reads EPEVTQTPSHQVTQMGQEVILRCVPISNHLYFYWYRQILGQKVEFLVSFYNNEISEKSEIFDDQFSVERPDGSNFTLKIRSTKLEDSAMYFCASTPAGELFFGEGSRLTVL.

The J gene is TRBJ1-5, the V gene TRBV6-1; D remains unclear. The germline V gene encodes CDR1 MNHNS and CDR2 SASEGT. V was clipped by 6 bases and J by 3 bases, with 15 bases between them. CDR3 length: 15 residues. The CDR3 protein is CASSPLSQINQPQHF. The DNA of the CDR3 is TGTGCCAGCAGCCCCCTTTCGCAGATCAATCAGCCCCAGCATTTT.

The chain has TRBV19 and TRBJ1-1; 9 nucleotides agree with TRBD1. Germline CDR1 and CDR2: LNHDA and SQIVND (reference sequence). There are 15 residues in the CDR3. V dropped 5 bases and J dropped 0; count of bases not matched to a gene: 4. CDR3 sequence: CASSAGQGLNTEAFF. CDR3 DNA: TGTGCCAGTAGTGCAGGACAGGGGTTGAACACTGAAGCTTTCTTT. Full variable domain (remainder filled in from reference TRBV19 and TRBJ1-1): DGGITQSPKYLFRKEGQNVTLSCEQNLNHDAMYWYRQDPGQGLRLIYYSQIVNDFQKGDIAEGYSVSREKKESFPLTVTSAQKNPTAFYLCASSAGQGLNTEAFFGQGTRLTVV.

V is TRBV28 and J is TRBJ2-1; 10 nucleotides line up with TRBD2. CDR3 length equals 15 residues. Per germline, CDR1 MDHEN and CDR2 SYDVKM. The V segment lost 2 bases and the J segment 10 bases; nucleotides outside the gene matches: 8. The CDR3 DNA reads as TGTGCCAGCAGTTTAACAGCGGGAGGGCCTTGGGAGCAGTTCTTC. This encodes CASSLTAGGPWEQFF.

The rearrangement links TRBV9 to TRBJ2-7; 7 bases fit TRBD1. The V gene's germline CDR1 is SGDLS and CDR2 YYNGEE. This CDR3 has 15 amino acids. V was clipped by 4 bases and J by 1 base; unmatched bases: 8. The CDR3 spells CASSTPTGLSYEQYF. CDR3 sequence (DNA): TGTGCCAGCAGCACTCCGACAGGGTTATCCTACGAGCAGTACTTC.

This clone was recorded once. V gene TRBV29-1 combines with J gene TRBJ2-2, with 8 positions matching TRBD1. Per the germline V gene, CDR1 is SQVTM and CDR2 is ANQGSEA. With 4 bases clipped from V and 1 base from J, the junction kept 5 bases outside the gene matches. This CDR3 contains 15 residues. The CDR3 spells CSVGPGTGNTGELFF. CDR3 DNA sequence: TGCAGCGTTGGCCCCGGGACAGGGAACACCGGGGAGCTGTTTTTT.

The chain couples TRBV19 to TRBJ1-1, with 10 bases identical to TRBD1. J lost 5 bases, V lost 3 bases, and 3 bases had no gene match. The CDR3 loop spans 14 amino acids. Germline assignment: CDR1 LNHDA and CDR2 SQIVND (reference sequence). In DNA, the CDR3 is TGTGCCAGTAGTATGGACAGGGGGTGGACTGAAGCTTTCTTT. This gives the protein CASSMDRGWTEAFF.

This clone has only a few counts. V and J are TRBV10-2 and TRBJ1-1, with D perhaps TRBD1 (5 bases). The germline V gene has CDR1 WSHSY and CDR2 SAAADI. CDR3 length: 12 amino acids. V was pared by 2 bases and J by 4 bases, with 5 bases between. The chain's CDR3 is CASSEGATEAFF. The CDR3 region has the DNA TGCGCCAGCAGTGAGGGGGCCACTGAAGCTTTCTTT.

The chain is built from TRBV2 and TRBJ2-1, with D tentatively TRBD2 (6 bases). Germline V gene data show CDR1 as SNHLY and CDR2 as FYNNEI. The CDR3 is 13 amino acids. The V end was cut by 4 bases, the J end by 4 bases, with 8 bases between. The CDR3 DNA follows: TGTGCCAGCAGTGGGAGGGGTTACAATGAGCAGTTCTTC. It is translated as CASSGRGYNEQFF.

V is TRBV27 and J is TRBJ1-2, with a weak D call TRBD1 (5 bases). The V gene lost 6 bases and the J gene lost 5 bases, with 13 bases spanning the gap. Germline V gene lookup returns CDR1 MNHEY and CDR2 SMNVEV (reference sequence). This CDR3 spans 13 amino acids. CDR3 region: CASSPDSFYGYTF. The CDR3 bases are TGTGCCAGCAGCCCCGACAGTTTTTATGGCTACACCTTC.

V is TRBV5-4 and J is TRBJ2-5; 10 positions match TRBD2. The CDR3 sequence is 18 residues long. Germline CDR1 SGHNT, CDR2 YYREEE (reference sequence). Trimming removed 0 bases from V and 0 bases from J; junction bases left unmatched: 8. DNA for the CDR3: TGTGCCAGCAGCTTGGTTTCTAGCGGGGGCCTGTACCAAGAGACCCAGTACTTC. It codes for CASSLVSSGGLYQETQYF. The whole variable domain, filled in from reference TRBV5-4 and TRBJ2-5, reads ETGVTQSPTHLIKTRGQQVTLRCSSQSGHNTVSWYQQALGQGPQFIFQYYREEENGRGNFPPRFSGLQFPNYSSELNVNALELDDSALYLCASSLVSSGGLYQETQYFGPGTRLLVL.

This clone was seen just once. The rearrangement joins TRBV9 to TRBJ2-5; no reliable D call. Germline CDR1 SGDLS, CDR2 YYNGEE. V lost 0 bases and J 1 base, leaving 4 bases between the germline ends. The CDR3 has 13 amino acids. The CDR3 sequence: CASSVELQETQYF. The DNA of the CDR3 is TGTGCCAGCAGCGTAGAGCTCCAAGAGACCCAGTACTTC.

This chain joins TRBV2 and TRBJ1-1, with unresolved D. CDR3 length: 13 residues. The V gene's germline CDR1 is SNHLY and CDR2 FYNNEI. V dropped 7 bases and J dropped 1 base, with 10 bases sitting between them. The CDR3 here is CASKWGANTEAFF. The CDR3 region has the DNA TGTGCCAGCAAGTGGGGAGCGAACACTGAAGCTTTCTTT.

The chain's CDR3 is CASSFYPSFFYEQYF. The CDR3 DNA reads TGTGCCAGCAGCTTCTACCCTAGTTTCTTTTACGAGCAGTACTTC. The chain joins TRBV7-2 to TRBJ2-7; D uncertain. The CDR3 extends over 15 amino acids. CDR1 and CDR2 from the germline V gene are SGHTA and FQGNSA. V shed 3 bases and J shed 4 bases, with 16 bases lying between them.

This chain uses TRBV30 with TRBJ1-5, with 7 positions matching TRBD1. V shed 2 bases, J shed 3 bases, and the junction held 10 bases outside the gene matches. The CDR3 is 16 residues long. Looked up from germline, CDR1 is GTSNPN and CDR2 is SVGIG (reference sequence). In DNA form, the CDR3 reads TGTGCCTGGAGTAAGGGGAGGACAGGACTCAATCAGCCCCAGCATTTT. Amino acids: CAWSKGRTGLNQPQHF.